These T cell receptor beta chains were read from a single sample in a study of T cells in Graves' hyperthyroidism and ophthalmopathy. TCRdb reanalysed the multiplex PCR reads using MiXCR and keeps one entry per CDR3 protein. The sample contains some 690,000 distinct CDR3 sequences, 15% to 20% of which appear only once. The sample taken for sequencing was blood. The receptors derive from a man aged 45-65 years with Graves' hyperthyroidism. CDR3s include the opening cysteine and the closing phenylalanine or tryptophan. D genes are given only for firm matches. Where a row states a size, it is once, few, many or the class of an expanded clone; other rows omit it.

CDR3nt: TGTGCCAGCAGCCAAGCTAGCGGGAGTATATACGAGCAGTTCTTC
CDR3aa: CASSQASGSIYEQFF
j_gene: TRBJ2-1
abundance: many
v_gene: TRBV3-1
d_gene: TRBD2

CDR3nt: TGTGCCAGTAGTATAGGACTTGGGAGGGAGTTCTTC
CDR3aa: CASSIGLGREFF
j_gene: TRBJ2-1
abundance: NA
v_gene: TRBV19
d_gene: TRBD2

CDR3nt: TGTGCCAGCAGTTCCTCGATAGGACTAGCGGGATTCGGAGATACGCAGTATTTT
CDR3aa: CASSSSIGLAGFGDTQYF
j_gene: TRBJ2-3
abundance: many
v_gene: TRBV6-1
d_gene: TRBD2

CDR3nt: TGTGCCTGGTCGAGGGAGACCCAGTACTTC
CDR3aa: CAWSRETQYF
j_gene: TRBJ2-5
abundance: many
v_gene: TRBV30
d_gene: NA

CDR3nt: TGTGCCAGCTCACCTTCAAGGGGATCTAACTATGGCTACACCTTC
CDR3aa: CASSPSRGSNYGYTF
j_gene: TRBJ1-2
abundance: few
v_gene: TRBV18
d_gene: NA

CDR3nt: TGTGCCAGCAGCTTAGCGGCTACGCCCTACGAGCAGTACTTC
CDR3aa: CASSLAATPYEQYF
j_gene: TRBJ2-7
abundance: NA
v_gene: TRBV7-9
d_gene: NA

CDR3nt: TGTGCCAGCACCGGGGGAAGCGGGAGCTCCTACGAGCAGTACTTC
CDR3aa: CASTGGSGSSYEQYF
j_gene: TRBJ2-7
abundance: many
v_gene: TRBV27
d_gene: TRBD2

CDR3nt: TGTGCCAGCAGTTTAGTACGGACGGGAGGAGCCCTCCACTTT
CDR3aa: CASSLVRTGGALHF
j_gene: TRBJ1-6
abundance: many
v_gene: TRBV12-3/TRBV12-4
d_gene: NA

CDR3nt: TGTGCCAGCAGCTTAGAAGTTTCTGGGGCGAATTCACCCCTCCACTTT
CDR3aa: CASSLEVSGANSPLHF
j_gene: TRBJ1-6
abundance: many
v_gene: TRBV11-2
d_gene: NA

CDR3nt: TGCAGTGCTAGGTCGGGTTCAGAATACGAGCAGTACTTC
CDR3aa: CSARSGSEYEQYF
j_gene: TRBJ2-7
abundance: NA
v_gene: TRBV20-1
d_gene: NA

CDR3nt: TGTGCCAGCAGCTTACTAGCGGGGATGGGCTACAATGAGCAGTTCTTC
CDR3aa: CASSLLAGMGYNEQFF
j_gene: TRBJ2-1
abundance: NA
v_gene: TRBV7-2
d_gene: TRBD2

CDR3nt: TGTGCCAGCAGATCCACGAGAGGGACCACTAATTCACCCCTCCACTTT
CDR3aa: CASRSTRGTTNSPLHF
j_gene: TRBJ1-6
abundance: few
v_gene: TRBV25-1
d_gene: NA

CDR3nt: TGCAGTGCCCCTCTACCGCGGGGGAAGTACGAGCAGTACTTC
CDR3aa: CSAPLPRGKYEQYF
j_gene: TRBJ2-7
abundance: many
v_gene: TRBV20-1
d_gene: TRBD2

CDR3nt: TGTGCCAGCAGTGTTTGGGGACAGGGGGAAGATACGCAGTATTTT
CDR3aa: CASSVWGQGEDTQYF
j_gene: TRBJ2-3
abundance: many
v_gene: TRBV2
d_gene: TRBD1

CDR3nt: TGCAGTGCTAGAGGATTCCAGGGGGAGGCGGGGATGAACACTGAAGCTTTCTTT
CDR3aa: CSARGFQGEAGMNTEAFF
j_gene: TRBJ1-1
abundance: many
v_gene: TRBV20-1
d_gene: TRBD1

CDR3nt: TGTGCCAGCAGTGATGCCGGACTAGCGGGAGCCGGGGAGCTGTTTTTT
CDR3aa: CASSDAGLAGAGELFF
j_gene: TRBJ2-2
abundance: many
v_gene: TRBV6-1
d_gene: TRBD2

CDR3nt: TGTGCCAGCTCTCCGACCGAAGGGTTCCAGCCCCAGCATTTT
CDR3aa: CASSPTEGFQPQHF
j_gene: TRBJ1-5
abundance: NA
v_gene: TRBV18
d_gene: NA

CDR3nt: TGCGCCAGCAGCTTGAGGCGGGACACTGAAGCTTTCTTT
CDR3aa: CASSLRRDTEAFF
j_gene: TRBJ1-1
abundance: many
v_gene: TRBV5-1
d_gene: NA

CDR3nt: TGTGCCAGCAGTTCCGAACAGGGGGCTAGTGAAAAACTGTTTTTT
CDR3aa: CASSSEQGASEKLFF
j_gene: TRBJ1-4
abundance: many
v_gene: TRBV28
d_gene: TRBD1

CDR3nt: TGTGCCAGCAGAAAAACAGGGGGGAACACCGGGGAGCTGTTTTTT
CDR3aa: CASRKTGGNTGELFF
j_gene: TRBJ2-2
abundance: many
v_gene: TRBV7-9
d_gene: TRBD1

CDR3nt: TGTGCCAGCAGCCCTACGGAGAATGAGCAGTTCTTC
CDR3aa: CASSPTENEQFF
j_gene: TRBJ2-1
abundance: many
v_gene: TRBV3-1
d_gene: NA

CDR3nt: TGTGCCAGGAACCGGGACAGCGTGACGATAAACATTCAGTACTTC
CDR3aa: CARNRDSVTINIQYF
j_gene: TRBJ2-4
abundance: NA
v_gene: TRBV28
d_gene: TRBD1

CDR3nt: TGTGCCAGCAGCTCACTAGCGGGCACAGATACGCAGTATTTT
CDR3aa: CASSSLAGTDTQYF
j_gene: TRBJ2-3
abundance: many
v_gene: TRBV9
d_gene: TRBD2

CDR3nt: TGTGCCAGCAGTGAGAAGGGACAGGGATACAATGGGCAGTTCTTC
CDR3aa: CASSEKGQGYNGQFF
j_gene: TRBJ2-1
abundance: few
v_gene: TRBV2
d_gene: TRBD1

CDR3nt: TGTGCCAGCAGTAGTTGGGGAGTGGGTTACGAGCAGTACTTC
CDR3aa: CASSSWGVGYEQYF
j_gene: TRBJ2-7
abundance: NA
v_gene: TRBV2
d_gene: NA

CDR3nt: TGTGCCAGCAGTCCCACCGGGCGCCGGGAACTGTTTTTT
CDR3aa: CASSPTGRRELFF
j_gene: TRBJ1-4
abundance: many
v_gene: TRBV28
d_gene: NA

CDR3nt: TGTGCCAGCAGTTTATCAGGGGCCGGGTACGAGCAGTACTTC
CDR3aa: CASSLSGAGYEQYF
j_gene: TRBJ2-7
abundance: many
v_gene: TRBV27
d_gene: NA

CDR3nt: TGTGCCTGGGAGCGGGACACATCCTACGAGCAGTACTTC
CDR3aa: CAWERDTSYEQYF
j_gene: TRBJ2-7
abundance: many
v_gene: TRBV30
d_gene: NA

CDR3nt: TGTGCCTGGAGTGCGACCATATTTGGAGGCTATGGCTACACCTTC
CDR3aa: CAWSATIFGGYGYTF
j_gene: TRBJ1-2
abundance: NA
v_gene: TRBV30
d_gene: NA

CDR3nt: TGTGCCAGCACTCCGGGACTAGAAATCTACGAGCAGTACTTC
CDR3aa: CASTPGLEIYEQYF
j_gene: TRBJ2-7
abundance: many
v_gene: TRBV12-3/TRBV12-4
d_gene: TRBD2

CDR3nt: TGTGCCAGCAGGGGGACAGGGAGGTGGACTGAAGCTTTCTTT
CDR3aa: CASRGTGRWTEAFF
j_gene: TRBJ1-1
abundance: many
v_gene: TRBV12-3/TRBV12-4
d_gene: TRBD1

CDR3nt: TGCAGTGCCCTTGGACAGGTACAAGCTTTCTTT
CDR3aa: CSALGQVQAFF
j_gene: TRBJ1-1
abundance: few
v_gene: TRBV20-1
d_gene: TRBD1

CDR3nt: TGCGCCAGCAGCTTCTCGGACGCCACTGGGGGCAATGAGCAGTTCTTC
CDR3aa: CASSFSDATGGNEQFF
j_gene: TRBJ2-1
abundance: NA
v_gene: TRBV5-1
d_gene: NA

CDR3nt: TGTGCCAGTAGTCTAATAACTCGGGGAGATACGCAGTATTTT
CDR3aa: CASSLITRGDTQYF
j_gene: TRBJ2-3
abundance: few
v_gene: TRBV19
d_gene: NA

CDR3nt: TGTGCCAGCAGTTTATTGGACATGGCGGGTGAAAAACTGTTTTTT
CDR3aa: CASSLLDMAGEKLFF
j_gene: TRBJ1-4
abundance: many
v_gene: TRBV28
d_gene: NA

CDR3nt: TGTGCCAGCTCACTCCAGGGGGTTGCCTCAGGCTACACCTTC
CDR3aa: CASSLQGVASGYTF
j_gene: TRBJ1-2
abundance: NA
v_gene: TRBV18
d_gene: TRBD1

CDR3nt: TGTGCCTGGAGTGTACGGGTTCGGGATGAGCAGTTCTTC
CDR3aa: CAWSVRVRDEQFF
j_gene: TRBJ2-1
abundance: few
v_gene: TRBV30
d_gene: NA

CDR3nt: TGCAGTGGAAGCAGGGGGAAAGCTTTCTTT
CDR3aa: CSGSRGKAFF
j_gene: TRBJ1-1
abundance: NA
v_gene: TRBV20-1
d_gene: TRBD1

CDR3nt: TGTGCCAGCTCGGGGAGGGGTGTTGATACGCAGTATTTT
CDR3aa: CASSGRGVDTQYF
j_gene: TRBJ2-3
abundance: many
v_gene: TRBV27
d_gene: TRBD2

CDR3nt: TGCAGTGCTAAATCCGTACTGCCATCCACAGATACGCAGTATTTT
CDR3aa: CSAKSVLPSTDTQYF
j_gene: TRBJ2-3
abundance: many
v_gene: TRBV20-1
d_gene: NA

CDR3nt: TGTGCCAGCAGTCGAGGACAGGCCGGCTACAATGAGCAGTTCTTC
CDR3aa: CASSRGQAGYNEQFF
j_gene: TRBJ2-1
abundance: many
v_gene: TRBV12-3/TRBV12-4
d_gene: TRBD1

CDR3nt: TGTGCCATCAGTGAACTAGCAAGGGATGAGCAGTTCTTC
CDR3aa: CAISELARDEQFF
j_gene: TRBJ2-1
abundance: few
v_gene: TRBV10-3
d_gene: NA

CDR3nt: TGTGCCAGCGGAGCTTCGACAGGGGGAGCTGGAAACACCATATATTTT
CDR3aa: CASGASTGGAGNTIYF
j_gene: TRBJ1-3
abundance: NA
v_gene: TRBV28
d_gene: TRBD1

CDR3nt: TGTGCCAGCTACGGACAGGGTGAGACCCAGTACTTC
CDR3aa: CASYGQGETQYF
j_gene: TRBJ2-5
abundance: many
v_gene: TRBV28
d_gene: TRBD1

CDR3nt: TGCGCCAGCTCCCGGGACATCCCGATCGCCACTGAAGCTTTCTTT
CDR3aa: CASSRDIPIATEAFF
j_gene: TRBJ1-1
abundance: few
v_gene: TRBV4-1
d_gene: NA

CDR3nt: TGCAGTGCTAGCTGGGCGGGACTAGCGGGCTACGAGCAGTACTTC
CDR3aa: CSASWAGLAGYEQYF
j_gene: TRBJ2-7
abundance: NA
v_gene: TRBV20-1
d_gene: TRBD2

CDR3nt: TGTGCCAGCAACACACTAGCGTATACCTACGAGCAGTACTTC
CDR3aa: CASNTLAYTYEQYF
j_gene: TRBJ2-7
abundance: NA
v_gene: TRBV28
d_gene: TRBD2

CDR3nt: TGTGCCAGCAGCGAGAGGGGGGTAGGGACGACTGAAGCTTTCTTT
CDR3aa: CASSERGVGTTEAFF
j_gene: TRBJ1-1
abundance: NA
v_gene: TRBV9
d_gene: NA

CDR3nt: TGTGCCAGCAGCCCCTCCTGGAGGCGCACTGAAGCTTTCTTT
CDR3aa: CASSPSWRRTEAFF
j_gene: TRBJ1-1
abundance: many
v_gene: TRBV12-3/TRBV12-4
d_gene: NA

CDR3nt: TGTGCCAGCAGTCCCTGGACAATGAACACTGAAGCTTTCTTT
CDR3aa: CASSPWTMNTEAFF
j_gene: TRBJ1-1
abundance: NA
v_gene: TRBV28
d_gene: NA

CDR3nt: TGCGCCAGCCTGGGGGGGCCTGAGACGAGTGACAATCAGCCCCAGCATTTT
CDR3aa: CASLGGPETSDNQPQHF
j_gene: TRBJ1-5
abundance: NA
v_gene: TRBV4-3
d_gene: NA

CDR3nt: TGTGCCACCAGTGATTTGCGGAGGAATCCCGCCGCGAACACCAGGGAGCTGTTTTTT
CDR3aa: CATSDLRRNPAANTRELFF
j_gene: TRBJ2-2
abundance: many
v_gene: TRBV24-1
d_gene: NA

CDR3nt: TGTGCCAGCAGTTCTCGGGCCGCAGGGAATCAGCCCCAGCATTTT
CDR3aa: CASSSRAAGNQPQHF
j_gene: TRBJ1-5
abundance: many
v_gene: TRBV28
d_gene: NA

CDR3nt: TGTGCCAGCAGTAACAGCAAGTACGAGCAGTACTTC
CDR3aa: CASSNSKYEQYF
j_gene: TRBJ2-7
abundance: NA
v_gene: TRBV6-1
d_gene: NA

CDR3nt: TGTGCCAGCAGTTTATATCGCGGGGGGTACCAAGAGACCCAGTACTTC
CDR3aa: CASSLYRGGYQETQYF
j_gene: TRBJ2-5
abundance: many
v_gene: TRBV28
d_gene: TRBD2